Presented here are 25 T cell receptor beta chains from one specimen sequenced in a study of control samples from healthy donors and cancer patients. Sequenced by immunoSEQ multiplex PCR; TCRdb stores in-frame clones only, minus some. The repertoire holds about 84,000 clones, around 92% seen once, with approximately 15% in the top ten. The sequenced material came from blood. These receptors were taken from a man aged 25 to 40 in good health.

The V and J genes are TRBV6-5 and TRBJ2-7; possible D gene TRBD1, 5 bases. Germline V gene sequence: CDR1 MNHEY, CDR2 SVGAGI. The CDR3 is 13 amino acids. Trimming shortened V by 7 bases and J by 2 bases, and 12 bases separated the two germline ends. The CDR3 reads CASTQGQTYEQYF. In nucleotides, the CDR3 is TGTGCCAGCACGCAGGGCCAGACCTACGAGCAGTACTTC.

This chain links TRBV29-1 with TRBJ1-6, with D possibly being TRBD1 (6 bases). In germline, CDR1 is SQVTM, CDR2 ANQGSEA. The CDR3 is 13 amino acids. V was trimmed by 4 bases and J by 7 bases, leaving 11 bases between them. CDR3 region: CSVGAGANSPLHF. CDR3 bases: TGCAGCGTTGGGGCAGGGGCCAATTCACCCCTCCACTTT.

This clone was counted a single time. V gene TRBV6-1 combines with J gene TRBJ2-7; a weak D match, TRBD2 (6 bases). The CDR3 sequence is 15 residues long. Germline CDR1 and CDR2: MNHNS and SASEGT. The V end was cut by 3 bases, the J end by 2 bases, with 14 bases between. DNA of the CDR3: TGTGCCAGCAGTGATAGAGAGGGACTCACCTACGAGCAGTACTTC. Translated: CASSDREGLTYEQYF.

This chain links TRBV7-6 with TRBJ2-2; possibly TRBD2 for D (7 bases). In germline, CDR1 is SGHVS, CDR2 FNYEAQ. Trimming shortened V by 1 base and J by 5 bases, and 8 bases separated the two germline ends. The CDR3 consists of 14 residues. CDR3 protein: CASSLEGGTGELFF. The CDR3 bases are TGTGCCAGCAGCTTAGAGGGGGGGACCGGGGAGCTGTTTTTT.

This chain connects TRBV29-1 to TRBJ2-5, with a tentative D call TRBD1 (6 bases). V gave up 6 bases and J gave up 1 base, with 12 bases separating them. From germline, CDR1 is SQVTM and CDR2 ANQGSEA. The CDR3 sequence is 13 residues long. CDR3 bases: TGCAGCGTCCGCCGGGACACCCAAGAGACCCAGTACTTC. This codes for CSVRRDTQETQYF. The whole variable domain, filled in from reference TRBV29-1 and TRBJ2-5, reads SAVISQKPSRDICQRGTSLTIQCQVDSQVTMMFWYRQQPGQSLTLIATANQGSEATYESGFVIDKFPISRPNLTFSTLTVSNMSPEDSSIYLCSVRRDTQETQYFGPGTRLLVL.

The chain is built from TRBV30 and TRBJ2-3; D is unclear. V was cut by 3 bases and J by 3 bases, with 4 bases left in between. CDR3 length: 11 amino acids. Germline V gene data show CDR1 as GTSNPN and CDR2 as SVGIG (reference sequence). Written as DNA, the CDR3 is TGTGCCTGGAGCTTTACAGATACGCAGTATTTT. Translating gives CAWSFTDTQYF. The variable domain in full, with the rest retrieved from reference TRBV30 and TRBJ2-3, is SQTIHQWPATLVQPVGSPLSLECTVEGTSNPNLYWYRQAAGRGLQLLFYSVGIGQISSEVPQNLSASRPQDRQFILSSKKLLLSDSGFYLCAWSFTDTQYFGPGTRLTVL.

This rearrangement joins TRBV5-4 to TRBJ2-1; D not certain. Germline CDR1 reads SGHNT; CDR2 reads YYREEE (reference sequence). The CDR3 is made up of 13 amino acids. Between the trimmed V and J ends, which lost 0 bases and 8 bases, there was a span of 9 bases. CDR3 bases: TGTGCCAGCAGCTTGGGTTTGTTGGATGAGCAGTTCTTC. Protein sequence: CASSLGLLDEQFF.

V and J are TRBV28 and TRBJ2-2; weak D call: TRBD2 (6 bases). The CDR3 is 16 residues long. Per germline, CDR1 MDHEN and CDR2 SYDVKM. Trimming cost V 4 bases and J 0 bases, with 12 bases left between them. The CDR3 reads CASSSPGGSNTGELFF. DNA for the CDR3: TGTGCCAGCAGTTCCCCCGGGGGTTCGAACACCGGGGAGCTGTTTTTT.

The J gene is TRBJ2-3, the V gene TRBV3-1 (or the pseudogene TRBV3-2), with 8 bases lining up with TRBD1. This CDR3 spans 15 amino acids. With 4 bases clipped from V and 4 bases from J, the junction kept 7 bases outside the gene matches. Germline values: CDR1 LGHDT, CDR2 YNNKEL (reference sequence). The DNA for the CDR3 is TGTGCCAGCAGCCTCGGACAGGGTGGCGCAGATACGCAGTATTTT. Translated, it gives CASSLGQGGADTQYF.

This chain connects TRBV27 to TRBJ2-3; tentatively, D is TRBD1 (5 bases). Germline V gives CDR1 MNHEY, CDR2 SMNVEV (reference sequence). The CDR3 runs to 15 residues. V was trimmed by 5 bases and J by 3 bases, leaving 15 bases between them. For the CDR3, the DNA is TGTGCCAGCAGTCCGGACATAGGGGCGACAGATACGCAGTATTTT. Its protein product is CASSPDIGATDTQYF.

This chain connects TRBV9 to TRBJ1-6, with D possibly being TRBD1 (6 bases). The CDR3 is 16 residues long. Germline lookup yields CDR1 SGDLS and CDR2 YYNGEE. Between the trimmed V and J ends, which lost 3 bases and 3 bases, there was a span of 13 bases. CDR3 bases: TGTGCCAGCAGCGAGTCCGGGGGCGGCTATAATTCACCCCTCCACTTT. Translated, it gives CASSESGGGYNSPLHF.

This clone has more than one count but fewer than ten. This rearrangement joins TRBV5-1 to TRBJ1-5, with D unclear. Germline V CDR1 and CDR2: SGHRS, YFSETQ. V was cut by 0 bases and J by 4 bases, with 11 bases left in between. The CDR3 is 15 residues long. CDR3: CASSLGQDPNQPQHF. The CDR3 nucleotides are TGCGCCAGCAGCTTGGGCCAGGATCCGAATCAGCCCCAGCATTTT.

This chain links TRBV28 with TRBJ1-3; D is unresolved. The CDR3 extends over 15 amino acids. Germline loops: CDR1 MDHEN, CDR2 SYDVKM. V gave up 4 bases and J gave up 0 bases, with 10 bases separating them. CDR3 coding DNA: TGTGCCAGCAGTTCGCCGGCCAACTCTGGAAACACCATATATTTT. It yields the protein CASSSPANSGNTIYF. Together with reference TRBV28 and TRBJ1-3, the CDR3 gives the full variable domain: DVKVTQSSRYLVKRTGEKVFLECVQDMDHENMFWYRQDPGLGLRLIYFSYDVKMKEKGDIPEGYSVSREKKERFSLILESASTNQTSMYLCASSSPANSGNTIYFGEGSWLTVV.

The V gene is TRBV5-1, the J gene TRBJ1-3, with D hard to call. V was pared by 4 bases and J by 7 bases, with 15 bases between. The CDR3 spans 14 residues. Germline values: CDR1 SGHRS, CDR2 YFSETQ. The CDR3 reads CASSPRTGENTIYF. CDR3 nucleotide sequence: TGCGCCAGCAGCCCGAGGACCGGGGAGAACACCATATATTTT.

Comment on this clone: The identical CDR3 is also encoded by other nucleotide sequences in the sample. The chain has TRBV2 and TRBJ2-7; D is ambiguous. From germline, CDR1 is SNHLY and CDR2 FYNNEI. Trimming shortened V by 3 bases and J by 3 bases, and 3 bases separated the two germline ends. This CDR3 is 11 amino acids long. The CDR3: CASSEVYEQYF. CDR3 nucleotides: TGTGCCAGCAGTGAGGTCTACGAGCAGTACTTC.

This chain connects TRBV21-1 to TRBJ2-1; TRBD2, the table's D call, was not compared with the DNA. TRBV21-1 has pseudogene status. CDR3 length: 14 amino acids. CDR3 in amino acids: CASRKRAGSDEQFF. CDR3 coding DNA: TGTGCCAGCAGGAAGCGCGCCGGTTCAGATGAGCAGTTCTTC.

The J gene is TRBJ2-7, the V gene TRBV12-3 or TRBV12-4; D is possibly TRBD2 (6 bases). V lost 5 bases and J 4 bases, leaving 12 bases between the germline ends. The CDR3 sequence is 13 residues long. The CDR3 sequence is CASSPGLAYEQYF. As DNA, the CDR3 is TGTGCCAGCAGTCCGGGACTGGCATACGAGCAGTACTTC.

This clone has a handful of counts. This chain connects TRBV6-5 to TRBJ1-1; D might be TRBD1 (6 bases). Germline V gene lookup returns CDR1 MNHEY and CDR2 SVGAGI. The CDR3 runs 11 residues. The V and J ends lost 10 bases and 6 bases respectively, with 12 bases between them. The CDR3 region has the DNA TGTGCCACAGCTAGACAGGCTGAAGCTTTCTTT. Its translation: CATARQAEAFF.

As to this clone: The same CDR3 arises from other DNA sequences in this sample as well. The chain joins TRBV9 to TRBJ1-1, with a weak D call TRBD1 (6 bases). Trimming left V 0 bases short and J 5 bases short, with 8 bases between. Per germline, CDR1 SGDLS and CDR2 YYNGEE. This CDR3 has 13 amino acids. CDR3 in DNA: TGTGCCAGCAGCGTAGTGGGGGCTACTGAAGCTTTCTTT. This gives the protein CASSVVGATEAFF. The full variable domain, rest sourced from reference TRBV9 and TRBJ1-1, is DSGVTQTPKHLITATGQRVTLRCSPRSGDLSVYWYQQSLDQGLQFLIQYYNGEERAKGNILERFSAQQFPDLHSELNLSSLELGDSALYFCASSVVGATEAFFGQGTRLTVV.

The chain couples TRBV15 to TRBJ2-2; TRBD1 agrees at 7 bases. CDR1 and CDR2 from the germline V gene are LNHNV and YYDKDF (reference sequence). The trim removed 3 bases at V and 4 bases at J, leaving 2 bases unmatched. The CDR3 is made up of 14 amino acids. The CDR3 spells CATSSYRGTGELFF. The DNA for the CDR3 is TGTGCCACCAGCAGTTACAGGGGCACCGGGGAGCTGTTTTTT.

The genes are TRBV7-2 and TRBJ2-3; 10 bases are a match to TRBD2. Per germline, CDR1 SGHTA and CDR2 FQGNSA. The V gene end was trimmed by 6 bases and the J gene end by 8 bases; junction bases not matched to a gene: 20. The CDR3 covers 18 residues. CDR3 DNA sequence: TGTGCCAGCAGGAAATTGAAATCCAGCGGGGGGGCGAGGGGTACGCAGTATTTT. The encoded protein is CASRKLKSSGGARGTQYF.

The chain uses TRBV6-5 and TRBJ1-1; D remains unclear. Germline V gene lookup returns CDR1 MNHEY and CDR2 SVGAGI. The V and J ends lost 11 bases and 1 base respectively, with 14 bases between them. CDR3 length: 13 residues. CDR3 protein: CACDRLGNTEAFF. The DNA for the CDR3 is TGTGCCTGTGACCGCCTCGGGAACACTGAAGCTTTCTTT.

The chain combines TRBV7-2 with TRBJ1-5; D perhaps matches TRBD1 (5 bases). Trimming took 4 bases from V and 8 from J, leaving 24 bases between them. This CDR3 is 17 amino acids long. Germline CDR1 reads SGHTA; CDR2 reads FQGNSA. The CDR3 reads CASSSRAAGLLEEPQHF. In DNA form, the CDR3 reads TGTGCCAGCAGCTCACGGGCCGCAGGGCTACTTGAGGAGCCCCAGCATTTT.

The V call is TRBV25-1, the J call TRBJ1-1; D is unresolved. The CDR3 is 13 residues long. With 1 base removed from V and 4 bases from J, the gap between germline ends came to 7 bases. CDR1 MGHDK and CDR2 SYGVNS come from the germline V gene. The CDR3 reads CASSELRSTEAFF. As DNA, the CDR3 is TGTGCCAGCAGTGAATTACGGAGCACTGAAGCTTTCTTT.

The gene calls are TRBV15 and TRBJ1-6; 7 bases agree with TRBD1. CDR3 length equals 15 residues. Trimming removed 1 base from V and 5 bases from J; junction bases left unmatched: 2. Per the germline V gene, CDR1 is LNHNV and CDR2 is YYDKDF (reference sequence). CDR3 amino acids: CATSRVGGDNSPLHF. The CDR3 DNA sequence: TGTGCCACCAGCAGAGTAGGGGGCGATAATTCACCCCTCCACTTT.